Below, 3 T cell receptor beta chains from the same sample are listed, as sequenced in a study of T cells in Graves' hyperthyroidism and ophthalmopathy. RNA transcripts gave rise to amplified TCR beta CDR3 regions. The TCR CDR3 first-round RT-PCR relied on the HTBI primer set. MiXCR, run by TCRdb on the multiplex PCR reads, gives a single entry per CDR3 protein. The repertoire includes some 500,000 distinct CDR3 sequences, around 15% of them detected once, and around 17% sits in the top ten. Material for sequencing was blood. The receptors shown here come from a woman aged 18-29 years with Graves' hyperthyroidism.

This clonotype came up many times. The chain's CDR3 is CASRSDTAGELFF. CDR3 DNA: TGTGCCAGCAGAAGTGACACGGCCGGGGAGCTGTTTTTT. The chain combines TRBV12-3 or TRBV12-4 with TRBJ2-2; D is unclear. V dropped 6 bases and J dropped 6 bases, with 11 bases sitting between them. This CDR3 has 13 residues.

This clonotype was recorded many times. The V and J genes are TRBV2 and TRBJ1-5; TRBD1 aligns across 12 bases. Germline CDR1 SNHLY, CDR2 FYNNEI. The CDR3 covers 16 residues. V shed 8 bases and J 4 bases; nucleotides not matched to a gene: 9. In DNA, the CDR3 is TGTGCCAGCCTACCCGGGACAGGGGGCCGGAATCAGCCCCAGCATTTT. As protein: CASLPGTGGRNQPQHF.

This clonotype was counted at least ten times. This chain connects TRBV30 to TRBJ1-2, with D tentatively TRBD1 (5 bases). This CDR3 region has 15 residues. The V gene lost 0 bases and the J gene lost 6 bases, with 17 bases spanning the gap. Germline V lookup: CDR1 GTSNPN, CDR2 SVGIG (reference sequence). Written as DNA, the CDR3 is TGTGCCTGGAGTGTTGGGGAAACAGGTTCTAATGGCTACACCTTC. Amino acid sequence: CAWSVGETGSNGYTF.